This T cell receptor beta chain originates from a study of glioma-infiltrating T cells after dendritic cell vaccination. PBMC sampling occurred before vaccination, two weeks after the third dose, and at progression. Notes on the study in general: Higher pretreatment TIL content predicted longer progression-free time and survival.

A word on this clone: Its antigen remains unidentified.

Per germline, CDR1 KGHSH and CDR2 LQKENI. Germline trimming cut 3 bases from V and 6 bases from J; bases unmatched to any gene: 11. This CDR3 has 16 amino acids. Up to 2 ug genomic DNA was used for TCRB CDR3 amplification. Amplification used 60 V beta primers and 13 J beta primers. Generated by immunoSEQ multiplex PCR, the TCRdb table keeps only in-frame clones and is missing some. The repertoire has 75,000 to 100,000 clones, 79% of them found once; the top ten carry nearly 6%. The chain links TRBV18 to TRBJ2-7; TRBD1 aligns across 10 bases. The origin of this receptor is a human donor with glioblastoma. Sequencing was performed on blood, taken before dendritic cell vaccination. The CDR3 nucleotides read TGTGCCAGCTCACCCGCTTCCGGGACAGGGGTTGGCGAGCAGTACTTC. This encodes CASSPASGTGVGEQYF.